The 19 T cell receptor beta chains presented below share a single source sample, sequenced in a study of blood T cell repertoires in COVID-19. The repertoire was sequenced with immunoSEQ multiplex PCR; TCRdb's copy has only in-frame clones and lacks some. The data show about 390,000 clones, 70% to 90% seen once. Source material: peripheral blood. These receptors originate from a woman between 55 and 75 years old with COVID-19, enrolled during active disease.

The chain couples TRBV6-5 to TRBJ1-4, with 10 bases that match TRBD1. Germline assignment: CDR1 MNHEY and CDR2 SVGAGI. The CDR3 has 14 amino acids. The junction had 5 bases not matched to a gene; V was cut back by 6 bases and J by 7 bases. CDR3 sequence: CASSRDRGPEKLFF. CDR3 in DNA: TGTGCCAGCAGCCGTGACAGGGGGCCTGAAAAACTGTTTTTT.

This chain uses TRBV12-3 or TRBV12-4 with TRBJ2-7; D is ambiguous. The CDR3 length is 13 residues. With 6 bases removed from V and 2 bases from J, the gap between germline ends came to 11 bases. CDR3 DNA sequence: TGTGCCAGCAGGAGCCGCGCGGCCTACGAGCAGTACTTC. This translates into CASRSRAAYEQYF.

The J gene is TRBJ1-1, the V gene TRBV19; a possible D gene is TRBD1 (6 bases). V was trimmed by 6 bases and J by 0 bases, leaving 11 bases between them. CDR1 and CDR2 from the germline V gene are LNHDA and SQIVND (reference sequence). The CDR3 sequence is 14 residues long. Here the CDR3 reads CASRLPGVNTEAFF. The CDR3, as DNA: TGTGCCAGTAGGCTTCCAGGGGTGAACACTGAAGCTTTCTTT.

The V gene is TRBV4-1, the J gene TRBJ1-5; D unresolved. This CDR3 has 17 residues. V was clipped by 4 bases and J by 2 bases, with 18 bases between them. From germline, CDR1 is MGHRA and CDR2 YSYEKL. This CDR3 reads CASSPTRGSRGNQPQHF. CDR3 DNA: TGCGCCAGCAGCCCCACCCGAGGGAGTCGAGGCAATCAGCCCCAGCATTTT.

Note on this clone: The sample has other DNA sequences that encode this CDR3 too. The chain combines TRBV9 with TRBJ1-3; no reliable D call. The germline V gene encodes CDR1 SGDLS and CDR2 YYNGEE. The germline V and J ends were trimmed by 4 bases and 0 bases, with 11 bases remaining between them. CDR3 length: 15 residues. This CDR3 reads CASSRGDSSGNTIYF. The CDR3 DNA is TGTGCCAGCAGCCGCGGGGATTCCTCTGGAAACACCATATATTTT.

This chain uses TRBV5-4 with TRBJ1-1; 7 bases are shared with TRBD1. The junction had 15 bases not matched to a gene; V was cut back by 4 bases and J by 6 bases. The CDR3 extends over 16 amino acids. Germline CDR1 is SGHNT and CDR2 is YYREEE (reference sequence). CDR3 nucleotide sequence: TGTGCCAGCAGCGACTGGGCGGGCAGGGGGATCCCTGAAGCTTTCTTT. Protein sequence: CASSDWAGRGIPEAFF.

The chain combines TRBV14 with TRBJ2-7; perhaps TRBD2 as D (6 bases). Trimming took 4 bases from V and 1 from J, leaving 14 bases between them. The CDR3 has 15 amino acids. The germline V gene encodes CDR1 SGHDN and CDR2 FVKESK. CDR3 residues: CASSPAGGLSYEQYF. In DNA form, the CDR3 reads TGTGCCAGCAGCCCAGCCGGGGGTCTTTCCTACGAGCAGTACTTC.

The chain carries TRBV4-1 and TRBJ1-1; D is undetermined. V lost 1 base to trimming and J lost 0 bases, with 15 bases between them. CDR1 is MGHRA and CDR2 is YSYEKL in the germline V gene. The CDR3 is made up of 17 amino acids. This chain's CDR3 is CASSQGAGLKMNTEAFF. Written as DNA, the CDR3 is TGCGCCAGCAGCCAAGGGGCAGGACTAAAAATGAACACTGAAGCTTTCTTT.

The chain has TRBV11-3 and TRBJ1-1; D is perhaps TRBD1 (5 bases). Trimming cost V 1 base and J 2 bases, with 8 bases left between them. Germline V gene lookup returns CDR1 SGHNT and CDR2 YENEEA. The CDR3 length is 14 residues. In DNA, the CDR3 is TGTGCCAGCAGCTTAGGAGGACACAACACTGAAGCTTTCTTT. It is translated as CASSLGGHNTEAFF. Full variable domain (rest looked up from reference TRBV11-3 and TRBJ1-1): EAGVVQSPRYKIIEKKQPVAFWCNPISGHNTLYWYLQNLGQGPELLIRYENEEAVDDSQLPKDRFSAERLKGVDSTLKIQPAELGDSAVYLCASSLGGHNTEAFFGQGTRLTVV.

This clone showed up just a few times. The chain carries TRBV3-1 (or the pseudogene TRBV3-2) and TRBJ2-7; 11 bases are shared with TRBD1. This CDR3 region has 15 residues. V lost 8 bases to trimming and J lost 6 bases; unmatched junction nucleotides: 12. The V gene's germline CDR1 is LGHDT and CDR2 YNNKEL (reference sequence). The CDR3 sequence: CASSRGGQGVPEQYF. The DNA for the CDR3 is TGTGCCAGCTCCAGGGGGGGACAGGGGGTCCCCGAGCAGTACTTC.

The chain joins TRBV19 to TRBJ2-7; 8 bases fit TRBD1. The CDR3 runs 16 residues. Losses at the gene ends were 1 base for V and 0 bases for J; bases not matched to a gene: 5. The germline gives CDR1 LNHDA, CDR2 SQIVND (reference sequence). The CDR3 coding sequence is TGTGCCAGTAGTATAGGGGGACAGGCGAGCTCCTACGAGCAGTACTTC. Residues: CASSIGGQASSYEQYF.

The rearrangement uses TRBV19 and TRBJ2-7; tentative D call: TRBD2 (8 bases). The V end lost 5 bases, the J end lost 2 bases, and 16 bases lay between the germline ends. Per the germline V gene, CDR1 is LNHDA and CDR2 is SQIVND (reference sequence). This CDR3 spans 15 amino acids. The CDR3 is CASSPRQGLAYEQYF. For the CDR3, the DNA is TGTGCCAGTAGTCCCCGACAGGGACTAGCCTACGAGCAGTACTTC.

This clone occurred a few times. The rearrangement uses TRBV28 and TRBJ1-2; D is unresolved. Germline-derived CDR1 and CDR2 are MDHEN and SYDVKM. This CDR3 contains 14 residues. V was clipped by 7 bases and J by 1 base, with 13 bases between them. In DNA form, the CDR3 reads TGTGCCAGCATCCCCACAGCGGTTAACTATGGCTACACCTTC. Translation gives CASIPTAVNYGYTF.

The chain carries TRBV4-1 and TRBJ1-6; TRBD1 agrees at 10 bases. Germline loops: CDR1 MGHRA, CDR2 YSYEKL. The V segment lost 4 bases and the J segment 7 bases; nucleotides outside the gene matches: 7. The CDR3 has 16 residues. CDR3 nucleotides: TGCGCCAGCAGCCCTGTTCCGGGACAGGGGAATTCACCCCTCCACTTT. It encodes CASSPVPGQGNSPLHF.

The V call is TRBV7-8, the J call TRBJ2-1; D is possibly TRBD2 (5 bases). CDR3 size: 15 residues. Trimming took off 7 bases at V and 7 bases at J, with 20 bases between the two ends. Germline V gives CDR1 SGHVS, CDR2 FQNEAQ. CDR3 protein: CASTDEVVSGNEQFF. Written as DNA, the CDR3 is TGTGCCAGCACCGATGAGGTAGTTTCGGGGAATGAGCAGTTCTTC.

The chain links TRBV7-9 to TRBJ2-7; the match to TRBD2 covers 11 bases. Germline V gene data show CDR1 as SEHNR and CDR2 as FQNEAQ (reference sequence). The CDR3 sequence is 17 residues long. V lost 4 bases, J lost 1 base, and 9 bases stayed unmatched. CDR3 bases: TGTGCCAGCAGCTCCATTTGGGGGACTAGCGGATCCTACGAGCAGTACTTC. It codes for CASSSIWGTSGSYEQYF.

The V call is TRBV18, the J call TRBJ1-4, with D unclear. This CDR3 is built from 15 residues. The germline gives CDR1 KGHSH, CDR2 LQKENI. Trimming cost V 3 bases and J 0 bases, with 8 bases left between them. CDR3 in amino acids: CASSPLLATNEKLFF. The CDR3 DNA reads as TGTGCCAGCTCACCCCTACTTGCAACTAATGAAAAACTGTTTTTT. Full variable domain (outside the CDR3, taken from reference TRBV18 and TRBJ1-4): NAGVMQNPRHLVRRRGQEARLRCSPMKGHSHVYWYRQLPEEGLKFMVYLQKENIIDESGMPKERFSAEFPKEGPSILRIQQVVRGDSAAYFCASSPLLATNEKLFFGSGTQLSVL.

The chain carries TRBV6-1 and TRBJ2-7; a weak D match, TRBD2 (6 bases). Germline V gene sequence: CDR1 MNHNS, CDR2 SASEGT. This CDR3 is 15 amino acids long. Trimming removed 1 base at V and 6 bases at J, with 16 bases between. CDR3 in amino acids: CASSEGLEGTVEQYF. CDR3 bases: TGTGCCAGCAGTGAAGGGTTGGAGGGTACCGTCGAGCAGTACTTC.

The V call is TRBV7-9, the J call TRBJ1-2, with 7 bases lining up with TRBD1. The V segment lost 0 bases and the J segment 13 bases; nucleotides outside the gene matches: 17. The CDR3 runs 16 residues. Germline V CDR1 and CDR2: SEHNR, FQNEAQ (reference sequence). DNA of the CDR3: TGTGCCAGCAGCTTAGCGGTCGTAACAGGGGATTTTTCCATCACCTTC. This encodes CASSLAVVTGDFSITF. The whole variable domain, filled in from reference TRBV7-9 and TRBJ1-2, reads DTGVSQNPRHKITKRGQNVTFRCDPISEHNRLYWYRQTLGQGPEFLTYFQNEAQLEKSRLLSDRFSAERPKGSFSTLEIQRTEQGDSAMYLCASSLAVVTGDFSITFGSGTRLTVV.